This record covers a single T cell receptor beta chain. What it binds is unknown. PCR amplification relied on 60 Vbeta primers (plus 13 Jbeta primers). TCRdb's table, derived via immunoSEQ multiplex PCR, lists solely in-frame clones and lacks some. Among fewer than 200,000 clones listed, 75% to 90% were seen once. The data were taken from a study of cytomegalovirus exposure and HLA in healthy donors. For the study at large: HLA-typed donors were the source of about 85 million unique TCRs held in an early data release. Notes on the study in general: A later analysis reportedly found that, within productive TCRs, an Asian-associated ancestry cluster had fewer N-insertions than the mean observed across the approximately 670 donors.

The sequence was obtained from a woman aged 18-29 years in good health and CMV-seronegative. Sequencing was carried out using PBMCs.

Here the CDR3 reads CASSVAGGNYEQYF. The CDR3 nucleotides are TGTGCCAGCAGCGTAGCGGGGGGCAACTACGAGCAGTACTTC. This chain links TRBV9 with TRBJ2-7, with a possible D match to TRBD2 (7 bases). Trimming took 0 bases from V and 3 from J, leaving 10 bases between them. Germline CDR1 reads SGDLS; CDR2 reads YYNGEE. The CDR3 totals 14 residues.